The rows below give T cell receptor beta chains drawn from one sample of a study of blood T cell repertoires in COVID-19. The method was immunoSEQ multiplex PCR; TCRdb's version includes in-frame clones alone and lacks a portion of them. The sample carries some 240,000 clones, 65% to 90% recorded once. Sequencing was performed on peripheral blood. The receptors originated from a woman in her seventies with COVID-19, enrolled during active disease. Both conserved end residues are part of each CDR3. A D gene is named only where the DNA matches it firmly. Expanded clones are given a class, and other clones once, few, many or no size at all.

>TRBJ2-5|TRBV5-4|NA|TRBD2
CASSIRLAGDETQYF
TGTGCCAGCAGCATTCGACTAGCGGGAGATGAGACCCAGTACTTC
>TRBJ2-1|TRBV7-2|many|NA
CASSAGTAPSYNEQFF
TGTGCCAGCAGCGCGGGGACAGCCCCCTCCTACAATGAGCAGTTCTTC
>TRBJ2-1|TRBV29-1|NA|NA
CSSSISDFYNEQFF
TGCAGTAGTTCCATTTCCGATTTTTACAATGAGCAGTTCTTC
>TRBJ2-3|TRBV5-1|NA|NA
CASSLAADTQYF
TGCGCCAGCAGCTTGGCCGCAGATACGCAGTATTTT
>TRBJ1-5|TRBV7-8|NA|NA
CASSFDRNQPQHF
TGTGCCAGCAGCTTTGACAGGAATCAGCCCCAGCATTTT
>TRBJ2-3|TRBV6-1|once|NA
CASSDLTGAFTDTQYF
TGTGCCAGCAGTGATCTTACTGGGGCTTTCACAGATACGCAGTATTTT
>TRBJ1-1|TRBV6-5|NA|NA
CASTRVGGITEAFF
TGTGCCAGCACCCGAGTGGGCGGGATCACTGAAGCTTTCTTT
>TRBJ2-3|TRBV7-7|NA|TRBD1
CASSQGTGGTDTQYF
TGTGCTAGCAGCCAAGGGACAGGGGGCACAGATACGCAGTATTTT
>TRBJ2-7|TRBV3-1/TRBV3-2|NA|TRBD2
CASSQVTSGQKYEQYF
TGTGCCAGCAGCCAAGTAACTAGCGGTCAAAAGTACGAGCAGTACTTC
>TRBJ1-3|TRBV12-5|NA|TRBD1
CASGLGPGTATGNTIYF
TGTGCTAGTGGTTTGGGCCCCGGGACAGCTACTGGAAACACCATATATTTT
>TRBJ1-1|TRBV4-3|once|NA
CASSQDRGNTEAFF
TGCGCCAGCAGCCAAGACAGGGGGAACACTGAAGCTTTCTTT
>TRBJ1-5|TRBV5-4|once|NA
CASSLYPPGQPQHF
TGTGCCAGCAGCTTGTACCCGCCTGGCCAGCCCCAGCATTTT
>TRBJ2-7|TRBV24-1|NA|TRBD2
CATSDSGTSSYEQYF
TGTGCCACCAGTGATTCCGGGACTAGCTCCTACGAGCAGTACTTC
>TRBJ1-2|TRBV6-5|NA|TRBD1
CASSRQGDYGYTF
TGTGCCAGCAGTCGACAGGGGGACTATGGCTACACCTTC
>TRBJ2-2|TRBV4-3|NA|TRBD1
CASSQDLLRQGVPGELFF
TGCGCCAGCAGCCAAGATCTGTTGAGACAGGGTGTCCCCGGGGAGCTGTTTTTT
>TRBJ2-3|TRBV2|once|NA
CASSERPGGASTDTQYF
TGTGCCAGCAGTGAAAGACCGGGGGGCGCCAGCACAGATACGCAGTATTTT
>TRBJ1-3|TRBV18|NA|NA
CASSQTATRSGNTIYF
TGTGCCAGCTCGCAGACGGCGACTCGCTCTGGAAACACCATATATTTT
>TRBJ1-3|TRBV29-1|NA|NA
CSVVVASSGNTIYF
TGCAGCGTTGTGGTGGCCAGCTCTGGAAACACCATATATTTT
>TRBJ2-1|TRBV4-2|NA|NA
CASSQDGTSLREQFF
TGTGCCAGCAGCCAAGATGGGACATCTTTACGGGAGCAGTTCTTC
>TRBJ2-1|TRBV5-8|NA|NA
CASSPLWFSYNEQFF
TGTGCCAGCAGCCCACTATGGTTCTCCTACAATGAGCAGTTCTTC
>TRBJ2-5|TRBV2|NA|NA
CASSPEGEETQYF
TGTGCCAGCAGTCCAGAAGGAGAAGAGACCCAGTACTTC
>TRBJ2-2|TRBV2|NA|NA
CASSRTVNTGELFF
TGTGCCAGCAGCCGGACAGTGAACACCGGGGAGCTGTTTTTT
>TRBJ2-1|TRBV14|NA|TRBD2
CASSQDYSGITLYNEQFF
TGTGCCAGCAGCCAAGATTATAGCGGGATAACCTTGTACAATGAGCAGTTCTTC
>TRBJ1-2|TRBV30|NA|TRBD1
CAWSGTGYGYTF
TGTGCCTGGAGTGGGACAGGCTATGGCTACACCTTC
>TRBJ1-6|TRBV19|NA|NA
CASSIGPSRNSPLHF
TGTGCCAGTAGTATAGGGCCCTCTCGCAATTCACCCCTCCACTTT
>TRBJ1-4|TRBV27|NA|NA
CASSTQGYEKLFF
TGTGCCAGCAGTACACAGGGTTATGAAAAACTGTTTTTT
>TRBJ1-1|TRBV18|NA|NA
CASSPIGGEGTEAFF
TGTGCCAGCTCACCAATCGGTGGGGAGGGCACTGAAGCTTTCTTT
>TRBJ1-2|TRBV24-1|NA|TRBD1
CATLFPGQGNPGYTF
TGTGCCACCCTCTTTCCGGGACAGGGAAATCCTGGCTACACCTTC
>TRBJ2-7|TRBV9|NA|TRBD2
CASSEGTSSSYEQYF
TGTGCCAGCAGCGAGGGGACTAGCAGCTCCTACGAGCAGTACTTC
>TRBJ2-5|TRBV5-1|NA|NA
CASSLRRGQLETQYF
TGCGCCAGCAGCTTGAGGAGGGGGCAACTGGAGACCCAGTACTTC
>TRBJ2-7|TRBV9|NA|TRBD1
CASSVSGQGEQYF
TGTGCCAGCAGCGTCTCCGGACAGGGCGAGCAGTACTTC
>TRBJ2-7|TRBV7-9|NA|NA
CASSLDGQPLTF
TGTGCCAGCAGCTTAGACGGACAGCCTTTAACATTC
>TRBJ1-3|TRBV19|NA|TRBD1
CASKDRGSAGNTIYF
TGTGCCAGTAAGGACAGGGGGTCCGCTGGAAACACCATATATTTT
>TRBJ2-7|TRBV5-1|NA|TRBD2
CASSLEAGALDEQYF
TGCGCCAGCAGCTTGGAAGCGGGAGCTCTCGACGAGCAGTACTTC
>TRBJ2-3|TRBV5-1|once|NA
CASSLWGEASKW
TGCGCCAGCAGCTTGTGGGGGGAAGCCTCAAAGTGG
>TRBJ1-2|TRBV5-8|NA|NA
CASSLDLGLNYGYTF
TGTGCCAGCAGCTTGGATTTGGGGCTGAACTATGGCTACACCTTC
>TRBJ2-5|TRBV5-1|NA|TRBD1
CASSYGDRGQQETQYF
TGCGCCAGCAGCTACGGAGACAGGGGGCAACAAGAGACCCAGTACTTC
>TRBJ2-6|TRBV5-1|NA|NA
CASSLGYSGANVLTF
TGCGCCAGCAGCTTGGGTTACTCCGGGGCCAACGTCCTGACTTTC
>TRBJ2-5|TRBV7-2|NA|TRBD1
CASSLRRTGRQETQYF
TGTGCCAGCAGCTTAAGGAGGACAGGGCGGCAAGAGACCCAGTACTTC
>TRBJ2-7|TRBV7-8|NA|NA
CASSSGGDSRYEQYF
TGTGCCAGCAGCTCCGGAGGGGACTCCCGCTACGAGCAGTACTTC
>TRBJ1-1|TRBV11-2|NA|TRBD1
CASSTGQGETEAFF
TGTGCCAGCAGCACAGGACAGGGGGAGACTGAAGCTTTCTTT
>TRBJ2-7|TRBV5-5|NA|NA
CASSLYTMGAGGGEQYF
TGTGCCAGCAGCTTGTATACGATGGGAGCAGGGGGAGGCGAGCAGTACTTC